The following is a T cell receptor beta chain sequence with its context. What it binds is not known. The data derive from a study of siplizumab effects on memory and regulatory T cells. Regarding the study as a whole: It was not possible to assign a naive or memory phenotype to roughly 80-95% of proliferating CD4+ or CD8+ clones. Treg origin accounted for an average of approximately 69% of mappable alloreactive CD4+ clones with siplizumab and roughly 26% in controls. Fewer alloreactive sequences mapped to unstimulated CD4+ memory cells under siplizumab.

The CDR3 sequence is 15 residues long. V lost 2 bases and J 4 bases, leaving 14 bases between the germline ends. Looked up from germline, CDR1 is MNHEY and CDR2 is SVGAGI. The table came from immunoSEQ multiplex PCR; TCRdb's copy has only in-frame clones and leaves some out. The profile covers approximately 100,000 clones, with 91% appearing a single time and more than 2.5% taken by the ten largest. The sequence came from a human donor in good health. Some clones in this sample may be carry-over from other donors' samples. The sequenced material came from CD4+ T cells sorted from blood. The rearrangement links TRBV6-5 to TRBJ1-1; D may be TRBD1 (5 bases). CDR3 coding DNA: TGTGCCAGCAGTTACCCAGGGAATCAGGGCACTGAAGCTTTCTTT. As protein: CASSYPGNQGTEAFF.